Following are 6 T cell receptor beta chains from one sample sequenced in a study of blood T cell repertoires in COVID-19. The protocol was immunoSEQ multiplex PCR, while the TCRdb copy is restricted to in-frame clones and leaves out a portion. Of 200,000 to 250,000 clones in the sample, roughly nine tenths were seen once. Sequencing was performed on peripheral blood. All receptors derive from a woman aged 45-65 years with COVID-19, enrolled during active disease.

V and J are TRBV5-4 and TRBJ2-5; 12 bases are shared with TRBD2. Germline CDR1 and CDR2: SGHNT and YYREEE (reference sequence). The CDR3 is 16 amino acids. Trimming cost V 2 bases and J 1 base; bases outside gene matches: 3. The CDR3 coding sequence is TGTGCCAGCAGCTTTTCTAGCGGGGGGGCCCAAGAGACCCAGTACTTC. Translation: CASSFSSGGAQETQYF.

The chain is built from TRBV11-2 and TRBJ1-2, with D tentatively TRBD1 (6 bases). The CDR3 extends over 14 amino acids. Trimming took 5 bases from V and 6 from J, leaving 16 bases between them. Germline CDR1 SGHAT, CDR2 FQNNGV. The CDR3 spells CASSLRQGQDGYTF. The CDR3 DNA is TGTGCCAGCAGCCTACGGCAGGGGCAGGATGGCTACACCTTC.

A single count supports this clone. The J gene is TRBJ1-1, the V gene TRBV6-2 or TRBV6-3; 8 nucleotides match TRBD1. V shed 6 bases, J shed 1 base, and the junction held 13 bases outside the gene matches. This CDR3 contains 17 residues. CDR1 MNHEY and CDR2 SVGEGT come from the germline V gene. CDR3 region: CASSPVPMTGANTEAFF. CDR3 DNA: TGTGCCAGCAGCCCTGTTCCTATGACAGGGGCGAACACTGAAGCTTTCTTT.

The chain couples TRBV7-8 to TRBJ1-2; TRBD1 matches at 9 bases. Unmatched junction bases numbered 17, after V lost 5 bases and J lost 7 bases. The germline V gene has CDR1 SGHVS and CDR2 FQNEAQ. This CDR3 region has 17 residues. CDR3 amino acids: CASSPRMFPGQGLGYTF. In nucleotides, the CDR3 is TGTGCCAGCAGCCCACGGATGTTCCCGGGACAGGGACTTGGCTACACCTTC.

The rearrangement uses TRBV7-6 and TRBJ2-5, with TRBD2 matching over 11 bases. The junction had 13 bases not matched to a gene; V was cut back by 5 bases and J by 5 bases. CDR3 size: 17 residues. Per germline, CDR1 SGHVS and CDR2 FNYEAQ. The CDR3 spells CASSPPGLAGGWETQYF. CDR3 bases: TGTGCCAGCAGCCCCCCAGGGCTAGCGGGGGGATGGGAGACCCAGTACTTC.

The chain is built from TRBV6-2 or TRBV6-3 and TRBJ2-4; D uncertain. This CDR3 region has 15 residues. Per the germline V gene, CDR1 is MNHEY and CDR2 is SVGEGT. V was shortened by 5 bases and J by 8 bases, with 19 bases between the two germline ends. The CDR3 DNA follows: TGTGCCAGCAGTCCCCCTGCCACCCCCCGAGACATTCAGTACTTC. Translation: CASSPPATPRDIQYF.